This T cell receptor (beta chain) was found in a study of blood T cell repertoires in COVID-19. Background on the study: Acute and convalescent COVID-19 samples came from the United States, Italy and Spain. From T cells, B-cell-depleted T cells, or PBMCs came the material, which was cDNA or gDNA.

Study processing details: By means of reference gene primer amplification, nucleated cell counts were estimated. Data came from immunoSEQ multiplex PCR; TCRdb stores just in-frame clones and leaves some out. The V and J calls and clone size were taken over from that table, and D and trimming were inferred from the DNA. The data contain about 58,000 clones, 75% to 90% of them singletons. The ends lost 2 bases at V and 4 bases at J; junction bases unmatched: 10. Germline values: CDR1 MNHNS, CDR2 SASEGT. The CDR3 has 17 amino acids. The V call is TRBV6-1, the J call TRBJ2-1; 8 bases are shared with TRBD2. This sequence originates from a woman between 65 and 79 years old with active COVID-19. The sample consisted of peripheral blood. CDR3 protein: CASSESHSGITYNEQFF. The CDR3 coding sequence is TGTGCCAGCAGTGAATCCCATAGCGGGATTACTTACAATGAGCAGTTCTTC.